This T cell receptor beta chain was retrieved from a study of T cell changes during pregnancy in multiple sclerosis. Assay: immunoSEQ multiplex PCR; the TCRdb copy retains only in-frame clones and omits some. Altogether tens of thousands of clones are present, just under 90% being singletons, with the ten largest covering approximately 1%. With V trimmed by 4 bases and J by 6 bases, 11 bases remained unmatched. Germline V gene lookup returns CDR1 SGHAT and CDR2 FQDESV (reference sequence). The CDR3 extends over 16 amino acids. The chain links TRBV11-1 to TRBJ2-7, with 11 bases aligning to TRBD1. This TCR came from a female donor in good health, enrolled as a control in a pregnancy study. The material was peripheral blood, obtained in the first trimester of pregnancy. The CDR3 region has the DNA TGTGCCAGCAGCTCCGACGGCTCCGGGACAGGGGGCGAGCAGTACTTC. It yields the protein CASSSDGSGTGGEQYF.